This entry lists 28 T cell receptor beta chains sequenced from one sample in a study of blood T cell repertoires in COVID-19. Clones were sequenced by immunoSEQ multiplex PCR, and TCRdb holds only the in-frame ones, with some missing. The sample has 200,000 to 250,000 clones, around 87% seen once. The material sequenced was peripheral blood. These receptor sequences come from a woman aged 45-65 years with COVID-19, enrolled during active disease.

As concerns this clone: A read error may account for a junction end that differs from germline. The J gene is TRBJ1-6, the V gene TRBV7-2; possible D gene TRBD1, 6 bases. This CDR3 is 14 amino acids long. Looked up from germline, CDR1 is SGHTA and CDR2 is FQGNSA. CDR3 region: CASNFNRDNSPLHF. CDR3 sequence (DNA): TGTGCCAGCAACTTCAACAGGGATAACTCACCCCTCCACTTT.

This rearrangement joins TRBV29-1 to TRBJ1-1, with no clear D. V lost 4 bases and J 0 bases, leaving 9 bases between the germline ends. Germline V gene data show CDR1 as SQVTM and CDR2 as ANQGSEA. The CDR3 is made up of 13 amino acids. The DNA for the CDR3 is TGCAGCGTTGCGAAACGGTTGAACACTGAAGCTTTCTTT. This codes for CSVAKRLNTEAFF.

The DNA of the CDR3 is TGTGCCAGCAGTCCCGGGGGGGGCCAAAATACCTACGAGCAGTACTTC. Amino acids: CASSPGGGQNTYEQYF. J is TRBJ2-7 and V is TRBV28, with 8 positions matching TRBD2. The CDR3 sequence is 16 residues long. V was pared by 5 bases and J by 2 bases, with 11 bases of the junction left unmatched. CDR1 is MDHEN and CDR2 is SYDVKM in the germline V gene.

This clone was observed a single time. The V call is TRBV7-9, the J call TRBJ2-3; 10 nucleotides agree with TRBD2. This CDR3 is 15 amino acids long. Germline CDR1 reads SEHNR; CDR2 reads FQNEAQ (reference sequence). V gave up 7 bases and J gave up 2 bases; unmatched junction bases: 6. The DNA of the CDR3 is TGTGCCAGCACCAAGACTAGCGGGCCCACAGATACGCAGTATTTT. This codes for CASTKTSGPTDTQYF.

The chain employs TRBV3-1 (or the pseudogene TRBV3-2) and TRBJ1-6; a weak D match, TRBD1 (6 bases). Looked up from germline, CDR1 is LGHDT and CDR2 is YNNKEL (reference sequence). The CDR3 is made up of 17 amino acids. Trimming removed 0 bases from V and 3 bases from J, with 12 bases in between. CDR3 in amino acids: CASSQDNRVSYNSPLHF. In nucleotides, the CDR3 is TGTGCCAGCAGCCAAGACAACAGGGTTAGCTATAATTCACCCCTCCACTTT.

CDR3 residues: CASSLVGGNDYGYTF. For the CDR3, the DNA is TGTGCCAGCAGCTTAGTGGGAGGGAATGACTATGGCTACACCTTC. This chain connects TRBV11-2 to TRBJ1-2; D is uncertain. This CDR3 spans 15 amino acids. The germline V gene has CDR1 SGHAT and CDR2 FQNNGV. The V gene lost 1 base and the J gene lost 3 bases, with 12 bases spanning the gap. The full variable domain, rest sourced from reference TRBV11-2 and TRBJ1-2, is EAGVAQSPRYKIIEKRQSVAFWCNPISGHATLYWYQQILGQGPKLLIQFQNNGVVDDSQLPKDRFSAERLKGVDSTLKIQPAKLEDSAVYLCASSLVGGNDYGYTFGSGTRLTVV.

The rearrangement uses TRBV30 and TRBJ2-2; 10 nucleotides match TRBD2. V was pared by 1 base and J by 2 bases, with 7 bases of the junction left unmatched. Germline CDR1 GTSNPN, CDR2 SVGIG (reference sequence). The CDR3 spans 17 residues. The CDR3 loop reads CAWSEVKRGGNTGELFF. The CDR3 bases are TGTGCCTGGAGTGAAGTGAAGCGGGGGGGTAACACCGGGGAGCTGTTTTTT.

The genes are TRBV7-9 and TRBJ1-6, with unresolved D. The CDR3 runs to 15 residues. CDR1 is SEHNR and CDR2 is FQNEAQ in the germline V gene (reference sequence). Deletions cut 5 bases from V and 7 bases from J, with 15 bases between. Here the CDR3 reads CASSPMGAGNSPLHF. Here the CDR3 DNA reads TGTGCCAGCAGCCCAATGGGAGCTGGGAATTCACCCCTCCACTTT.

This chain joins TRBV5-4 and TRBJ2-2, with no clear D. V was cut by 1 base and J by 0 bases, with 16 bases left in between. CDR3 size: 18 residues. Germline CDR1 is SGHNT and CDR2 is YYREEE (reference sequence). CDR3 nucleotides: TGTGCCAGCAGCTTGAAGGTGGTCAGGTTGGCGAACACCGGGGAGCTGTTTTTT. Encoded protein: CASSLKVVRLANTGELFF.

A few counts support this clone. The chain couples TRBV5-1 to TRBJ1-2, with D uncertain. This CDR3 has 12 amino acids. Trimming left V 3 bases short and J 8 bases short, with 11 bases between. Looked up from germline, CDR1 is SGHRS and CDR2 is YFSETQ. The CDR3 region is CASSSREEGYTF. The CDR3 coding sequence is TGCGCCAGCAGCTCAAGGGAGGAGGGCTACACCTTC. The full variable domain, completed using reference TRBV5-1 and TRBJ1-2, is KAGVTQTPRYLIKTRGQQVTLSCSPISGHRSVSWYQQTPGQGLQFLFEYFSETQRNKGNFPGRFSGRQFSNSRSEMNVSTLELGDSALYLCASSSREEGYTFGSGTRLTVV.

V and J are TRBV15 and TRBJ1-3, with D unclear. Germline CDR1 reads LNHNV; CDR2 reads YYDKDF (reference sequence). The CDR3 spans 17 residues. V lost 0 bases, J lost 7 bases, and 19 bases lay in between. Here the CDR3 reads CATSRDRPPRPGNTIYF. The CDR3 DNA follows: TGTGCCACCAGCAGAGATCGACCCCCAAGGCCCGGGAACACCATATATTTT.

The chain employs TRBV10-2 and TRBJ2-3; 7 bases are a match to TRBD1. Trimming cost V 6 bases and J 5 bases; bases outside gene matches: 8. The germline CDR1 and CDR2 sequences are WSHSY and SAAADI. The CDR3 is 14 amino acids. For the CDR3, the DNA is TGCGCCAGCAGGGAACAGGGGTGGGGAGATACGCAGTATTTT. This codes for CASREQGWGDTQYF.

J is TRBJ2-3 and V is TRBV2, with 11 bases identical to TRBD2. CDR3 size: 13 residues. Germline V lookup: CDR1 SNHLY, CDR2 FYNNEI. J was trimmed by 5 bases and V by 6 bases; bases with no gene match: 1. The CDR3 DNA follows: TGTGCCAGCAGAGGGACTAGCGGAGATACGCAGTATTTT. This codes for CASRGTSGDTQYF.

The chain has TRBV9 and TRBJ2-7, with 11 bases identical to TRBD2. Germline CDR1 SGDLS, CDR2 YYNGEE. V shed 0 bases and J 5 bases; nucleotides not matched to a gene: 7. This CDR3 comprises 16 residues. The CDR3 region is CASSVEVSGGANEQYF. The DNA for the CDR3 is TGTGCCAGCAGCGTAGAGGTTAGCGGGGGGGCGAACGAGCAGTACTTC.

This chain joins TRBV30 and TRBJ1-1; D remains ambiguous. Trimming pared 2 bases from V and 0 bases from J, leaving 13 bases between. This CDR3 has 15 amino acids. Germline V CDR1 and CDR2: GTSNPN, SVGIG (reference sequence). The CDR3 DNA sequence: TGTGCCTGGAGTCCCCGGTTGAACTTGAACACTGAAGCTTTCTTT. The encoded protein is CAWSPRLNLNTEAFF.

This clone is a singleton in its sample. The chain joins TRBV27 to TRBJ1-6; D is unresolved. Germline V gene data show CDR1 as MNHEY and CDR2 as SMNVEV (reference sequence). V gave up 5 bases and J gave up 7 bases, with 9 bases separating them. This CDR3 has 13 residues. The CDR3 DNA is TGTGCCAGCAGTCCCCGTCTAAATTCACCCCTCCACTTT. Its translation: CASSPRLNSPLHF.

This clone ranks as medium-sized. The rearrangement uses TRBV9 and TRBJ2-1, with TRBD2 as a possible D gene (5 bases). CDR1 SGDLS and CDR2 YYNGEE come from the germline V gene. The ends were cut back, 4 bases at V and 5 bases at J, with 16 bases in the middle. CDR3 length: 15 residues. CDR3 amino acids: CASSPGLAPNNEQFF. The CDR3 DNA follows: TGTGCCAGCAGCCCCGGACTGGCCCCTAACAATGAGCAGTTCTTC.

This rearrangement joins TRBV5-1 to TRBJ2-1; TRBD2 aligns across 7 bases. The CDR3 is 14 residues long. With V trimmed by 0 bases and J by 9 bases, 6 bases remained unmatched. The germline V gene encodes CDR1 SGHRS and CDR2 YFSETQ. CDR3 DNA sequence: TGCGCCAGCAGCTTGGATCGACTAGCTACTGAGCAGTTCTTC. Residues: CASSLDRLATEQFF.

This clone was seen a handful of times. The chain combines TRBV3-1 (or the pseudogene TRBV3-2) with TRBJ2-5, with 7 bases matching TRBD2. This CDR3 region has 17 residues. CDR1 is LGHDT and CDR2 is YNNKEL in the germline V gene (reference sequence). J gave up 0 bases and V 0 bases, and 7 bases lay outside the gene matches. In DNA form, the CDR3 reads TGTGCCAGCAGCCAAGATACCCGGGGGGTGTACCAAGAGACCCAGTACTTC. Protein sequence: CASSQDTRGVYQETQYF.

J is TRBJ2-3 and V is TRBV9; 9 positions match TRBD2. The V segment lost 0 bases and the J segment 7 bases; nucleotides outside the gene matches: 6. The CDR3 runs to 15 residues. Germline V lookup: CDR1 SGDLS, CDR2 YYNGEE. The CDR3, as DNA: TGTGCCAGCAGCGTAGCGGGGACTAGCAGAAATACGCAGTATTTT. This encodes CASSVAGTSRNTQYF.

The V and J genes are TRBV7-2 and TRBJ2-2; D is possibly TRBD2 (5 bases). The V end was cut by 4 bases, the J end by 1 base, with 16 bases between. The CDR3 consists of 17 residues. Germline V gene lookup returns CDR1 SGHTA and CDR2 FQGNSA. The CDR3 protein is CASSSSRGHLNTGELFF. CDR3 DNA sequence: TGTGCCAGCAGCTCCTCACGAGGGCACTTGAACACCGGGGAGCTGTTTTTT.

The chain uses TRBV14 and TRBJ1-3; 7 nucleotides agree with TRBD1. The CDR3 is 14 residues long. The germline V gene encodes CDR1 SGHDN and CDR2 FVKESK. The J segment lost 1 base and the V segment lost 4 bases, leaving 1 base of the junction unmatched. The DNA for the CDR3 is TGTGCCAGCAGCCTCAGGGGGTCTGGAAACACCATATATTTT. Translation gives CASSLRGSGNTIYF. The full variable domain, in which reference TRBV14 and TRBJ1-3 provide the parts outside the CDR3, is EAGVTQFPSHSVIEKGQTVTLRCDPISGHDNLYWYRRVMGKEIKFLLHFVKESKQDESGMPNNRFLAERTGGTYSTLKVQPAELEDSGVYFCASSLRGSGNTIYFGEGSWLTVV.

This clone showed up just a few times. CDR3: CASSLFGQGKDYGYTF. As DNA, the CDR3 is TGTGCCAGCAGCTTGTTCGGACAGGGGAAGGACTATGGCTACACCTTC. The chain recombines TRBV5-6 with TRBJ1-2; TRBD1 agrees at 9 bases. Per the germline V gene, CDR1 is SGHDT and CDR2 is YYEEEE. This CDR3 has 16 residues. V dropped 1 base and J dropped 3; count of bases not matched to a gene: 7.

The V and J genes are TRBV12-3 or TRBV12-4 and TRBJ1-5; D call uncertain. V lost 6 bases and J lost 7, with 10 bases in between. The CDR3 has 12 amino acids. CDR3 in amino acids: CASRLGLQPQHF. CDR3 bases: TGTGCCAGCAGGCTCGGACTGCAGCCCCAGCATTTT.

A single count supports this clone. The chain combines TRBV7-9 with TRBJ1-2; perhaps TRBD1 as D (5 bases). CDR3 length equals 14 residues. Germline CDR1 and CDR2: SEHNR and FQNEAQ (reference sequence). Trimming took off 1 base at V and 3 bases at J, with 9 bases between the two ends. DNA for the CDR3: TGTGCCAGCAGCTTAGACAGGACCTACTATGGCTACACCTTC. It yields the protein CASSLDRTYYGYTF.

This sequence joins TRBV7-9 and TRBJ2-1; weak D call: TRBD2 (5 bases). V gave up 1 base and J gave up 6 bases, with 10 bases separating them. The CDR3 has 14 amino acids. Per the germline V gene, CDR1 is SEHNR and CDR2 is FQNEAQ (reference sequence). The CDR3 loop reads CASSLGFRGNEQFF. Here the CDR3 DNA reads TGTGCCAGCAGCTTAGGATTCCGGGGCAATGAGCAGTTCTTC.

CDR3 coding DNA: TGTGCCAGCAGTCCCCCGGGGGGCAGACAAGAGACCCAGTACTTC. Residues: CASSPPGGRQETQYF. The chain is built from TRBV27 and TRBJ2-5; D may be TRBD2 (7 bases). Germline-derived CDR1 and CDR2 are MNHEY and SMNVEV (reference sequence). V was pared by 5 bases and J by 2 bases, with 15 bases between. The CDR3 is 15 residues long.

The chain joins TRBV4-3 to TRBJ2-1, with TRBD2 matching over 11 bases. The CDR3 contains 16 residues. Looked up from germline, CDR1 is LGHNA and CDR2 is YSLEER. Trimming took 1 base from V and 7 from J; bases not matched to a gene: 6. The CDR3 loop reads CASSQGLAGPGNEQFF. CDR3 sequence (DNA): TGCGCCAGCAGCCAAGGACTAGCGGGGCCAGGGAATGAGCAGTTCTTC.